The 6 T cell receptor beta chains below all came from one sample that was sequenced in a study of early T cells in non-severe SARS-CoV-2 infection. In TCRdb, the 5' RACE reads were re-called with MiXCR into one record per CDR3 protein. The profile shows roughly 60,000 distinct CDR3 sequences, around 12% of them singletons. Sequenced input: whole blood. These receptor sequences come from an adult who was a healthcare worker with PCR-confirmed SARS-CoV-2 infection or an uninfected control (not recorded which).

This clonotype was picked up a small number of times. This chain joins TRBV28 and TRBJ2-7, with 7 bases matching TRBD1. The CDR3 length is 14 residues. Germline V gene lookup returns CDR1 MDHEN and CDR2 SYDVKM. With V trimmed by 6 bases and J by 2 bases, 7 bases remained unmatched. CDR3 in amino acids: CASSTAGGPYEQYF. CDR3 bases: TGTGCCAGCAGCACCGCAGGGGGTCCCTACGAGCAGTACTTC.

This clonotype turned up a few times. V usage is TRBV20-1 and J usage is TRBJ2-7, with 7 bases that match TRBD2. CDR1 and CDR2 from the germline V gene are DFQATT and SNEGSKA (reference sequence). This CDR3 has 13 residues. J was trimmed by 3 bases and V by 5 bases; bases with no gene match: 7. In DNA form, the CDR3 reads TGCAGTGCTCGGGGGGAGGGGCTCTACGAGCAGTACTTC. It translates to CSARGEGLYEQYF.

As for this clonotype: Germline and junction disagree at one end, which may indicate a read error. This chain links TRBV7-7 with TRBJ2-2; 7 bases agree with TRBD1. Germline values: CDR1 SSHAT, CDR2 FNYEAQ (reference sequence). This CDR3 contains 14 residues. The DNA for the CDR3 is TGTGCTAGCAGCTCACAGGGGAGCACCGGGGAGCTGTTTTTT. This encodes CASSSQGSTGELFF.

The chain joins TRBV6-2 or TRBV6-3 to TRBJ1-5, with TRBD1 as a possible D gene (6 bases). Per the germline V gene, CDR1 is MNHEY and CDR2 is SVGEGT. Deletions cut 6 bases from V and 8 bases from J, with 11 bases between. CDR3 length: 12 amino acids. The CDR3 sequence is CASRTGSEPQHF. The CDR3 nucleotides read TGTGCCAGCAGAACAGGGTCGGAGCCCCAGCATTTT.

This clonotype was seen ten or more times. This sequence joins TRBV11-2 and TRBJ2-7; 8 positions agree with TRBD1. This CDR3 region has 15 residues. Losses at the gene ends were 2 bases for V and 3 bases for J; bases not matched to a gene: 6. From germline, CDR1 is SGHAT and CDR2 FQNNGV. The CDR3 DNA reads TGTGCCAGCAGCTTATCCAGACAGGGGTACTACGAGCAGTACTTC. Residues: CASSLSRQGYYEQYF.

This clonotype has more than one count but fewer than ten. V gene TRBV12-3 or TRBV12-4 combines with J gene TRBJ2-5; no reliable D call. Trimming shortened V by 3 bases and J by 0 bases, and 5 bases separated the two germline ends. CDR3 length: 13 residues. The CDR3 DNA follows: TGTGCCAGCAGTTTGAACGACCAAGAGACCCAGTACTTC. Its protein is CASSLNDQETQYF.